The source of this T cell receptor (beta chain) is a study of blood T cell repertoires in COVID-19. Across the study: Samples came from the United States, Italy and Spain, spanning acute and convalescent COVID-19. From T cells, B-cell-depleted T cells, or PBMCs came the material, which was cDNA or gDNA.

This clone has a single count. V was trimmed by 4 bases and J by 4 bases, leaving 13 bases between them. This CDR3 comprises 13 residues. Germline V gene lookup returns CDR1 SQVTM and CDR2 ANQGSEA. Repertoires were generated with immunoSEQ multiplex PCR, while TCRdb's copy carries only in-frame clones and drops some. The sample includes around 430,000 clones, 88% seen only once; the top ten take 10% to 15%. The rearrangement uses TRBV29-1 and TRBJ1-2; D ambiguous. Sequencing was carried out using peripheral blood. This receptor was taken from a woman aged 45-59 years with COVID-19, enrolled during active disease. CDR3 in DNA: TGCAGCGTTGCTGGCCCGTCCTCCTATGGCTACACCTTC. It codes for CSVAGPSSYGYTF.